Included here is one T cell receptor beta chain sequence, with context. The clone's antigen remains unknown. No qualities accompany the bases; no much larger clone lies one base away. The collaborating institutions used their own protocols to collect whole blood in K2EDTA tubes. For TCRbeta analysis, collaborators shipped samples in one of three forms: frozen whole blood, isolated PBMCs, or DNA extracted from either of those sample types. This sample is drawn from a study of blood T cell repertoires in COVID-19 (dated by TCRdb to between 2020 and 2021). General notes on the study: Collaborator samples came from the United States, Italy and Spain and covered acute and convalescent phases of COVID-19. Subjects who had been exposed to COVID-19, were actively infected with it, or had recovered from it provided the deeply sampled blood TCRbeta repertoires that made up the dataset. The material from the prospective study consisted of cDNA or gDNA derived from T cells, B-cell-depleted T cells, or PBMCs. Where available, HLA class I and class II types were taken from metadata supplied by the sample provider and were not determined by assay-based typing. The repertoires were released in a freely available public database intended as a resource for research on the immune response to SARS-CoV-2. The samples were drawn from two sources: the first 160 participants of the ongoing ImmuneRACE study, and some 1,300 subjects contributed by 6 global collaborators. Nearly every sample came with metadata listing a de-identified subject ID, COVID-19 status, age in years and sex.

V gives up 3 bases and J gives up 0 bases, and the segment between their germline ends measures 3 bases. The CDR3 sequence holds 12 residues, the cysteine and phenylalanine included. Only the CDR3 part of the read is kept: 36 bases, read in frame from the first base. CDR1 and CDR2 were assigned from the germline V gene (reference sequence) as GTSNPN and SVGIG. The immunoSEQ Assay, a bias-controlled multiplex PCR, was used to amplify TCRbeta CDR3 regions from genomic DNA. From the authors' description of their analysis: Nucleated cell counts per sample were estimated from amplification of reference gene primers within the assay. To quantify the absolute abundance of each unique TCRbeta CDR3 rearrangement, sequence reads were collapsed and filtered. For each sample, productive Simpson clonality was calculated as the square root of Simpson's diversity index over productive rearrangements. The table was pulled from immuneACCESS by TCRdb, which kept in-frame rearrangements only. Such tables lose some clones; where checked, under half of the loss comes from unresolved V genes, and the rest has no known cause. Clonal size and the V and J genes are those of that table, whereas D and trimming came from the DNA. The sample includes 150,000 or so clones, with more than 75% observed a single time. About 15% of the sample comes from the top ten.

Summary of the overall study and its limitations: Clinical and demographic metadata were provided uncurated, with the amount varying by source and participant.

The sequence came from a human donor with acute or convalescent COVID-19. The donor label of this sample is uncertain. The V and J segments used are TRBV30 and TRBJ1-3; the D gene cannot be resolved reliably. Input material: peripheral blood. The CDR3 region has the sequence CAWSFSGNTIYF. Here is the DNA: TGTGCCTGGAGCTTCTCTGGAAACACCATATATTTT.